The entry below gives a single TCR beta chain sequence along with its context. Methods used by the authors: From reference gene primer amplification, estimates of nucleated cell counts were derived. TCRdb's table, derived via immunoSEQ multiplex PCR, lists solely in-frame clones and lacks some. V and J calls and clone size come straight from that table; D and trimming were deduced from the DNA. The sample yields about 300,000 clones, 86% seen once. Participants were aged roughly 18 to 100 years from approximately 25 US areas. These data come from a study of blood T cell repertoires in COVID-19. Study-wide context: COVID-19 samples, acute and convalescent, were from the United States, Italy and Spain. Nucleic acid was either cDNA or gDNA, and it came from T cells, B-cell-depleted T cells, or PBMCs.

V shed 5 bases and J shed 0 bases, with 14 bases lying between them. This CDR3 is built from 15 residues. The germline gives CDR1 SGHTA, CDR2 FQGNSA. V is TRBV7-2 and J is TRBJ2-7, with D perhaps matching TRBD2 (5 bases). The source of this sequence is a man aged 25-40 years who had recovered from COVID-19. Sequencing input: PBMCs or T cells enriched from blood (not recorded which). CDR3 in DNA: TGTGCCAGCAGCCCCAGGACTCGGAGCTCCTACGAGCAGTACTTC. Protein sequence: CASSPRTRSSYEQYF.